The T cell receptor (beta chain) described here comes from a study of cytomegalovirus exposure and HLA in healthy donors. Study observations and caveats: In a later analysis, compared with equally common non-associated chains, HLA-associated beta chains were more expanded.

The PCR used 60 Vbeta and 13 Jbeta primers. Using immunoSEQ multiplex PCR, the repertoire was profiled, and TCRdb retains in-frame clones only, with some absent. The sample records approximately 130,000 clones, around four fifths being singletons. The CDR3 length is 14 residues. Germline V gives CDR1 SEHNR, CDR2 FQNEAQ (reference sequence). In the case of this clone: Its antigen remains unknown. One junction end disagrees with the germline gene, perhaps due to a read error.

The origin of this receptor is a man aged 35 to 55 in good health and CMV-seronegative. The J gene is TRBJ1-2, the V gene TRBV7-9; D remains unclear. Sequences were obtained from PBMCs. The CDR3 bases are TGTTCCAGCAGCTTAGGGCAGGCTAACTATGGCTACACCTTC. It yields the protein CSSSLGQANYGYTF.